The next 27 T cell receptor beta chains were all read from a single sample in a study of circulating CD8 cells and anti-PD-1 response in melanoma. TCR libraries were prepared from approximately 15 ng of total RNA with the QIAseq Immune Repertoire TCR panel. A single record per CDR3 protein comes from TCRdb applying MiXCR to the reads. This table has under 150 distinct CDR3 sequences, 5.5% to 7% appearing once. From live CD3+CD8+TCRalphabeta+ cells, four PD-1 and/or TIGIT subsets were sorted. The source material was CD8+ T cells from PBMCs, sampled at baseline or after one month of anti-PD-1 therapy (not recorded which). Receptors were obtained from a human donor with melanoma.

This clonotype is hyperexpanded by share. This chain links TRBV5-1 with TRBJ1-1; D possibly corresponds to TRBD1 (5 bases). The length of the CDR3 is 15 residues. CDR1 is SGHRS and CDR2 is YFSETQ in the germline V gene. Trimming left V 4 bases short and J 1 base short, with 14 bases between. The CDR3 nucleotides are TGCGCCAGCAGCAGGGGATCTTACGCGAACACTGAAGCTTTCTTT. Encoded protein: CASSRGSYANTEAFF. The variable domain in full, completed from reference TRBV5-1 and TRBJ1-1, reads KAGVTQTPRYLIKTRGQQVTLSCSPISGHRSVSWYQQTPGQGLQFLFEYFSETQRNKGNFPGRFSGRQFSNSRSEMNVSTLELGDSALYLCASSRGSYANTEAFFGQGTRLTVV.

By share of the sample, this clonotype is large (0.1 to 1%). The chain joins TRBV6-1 to TRBJ2-1; 12 bases line up with TRBD1. This CDR3 has 18 amino acids. The germline V gene has CDR1 MNHNS and CDR2 SASEGT. The V segment lost 4 bases and the J segment 8 bases; nucleotides outside the gene matches: 15. CDR3 residues: CASSGGTGGELFQYEQFF. CDR3 nucleotides: TGTGCCAGCAGTGGTGGGACAGGGGGCGAATTGTTTCAGTATGAGCAGTTCTTC.

This clonotype was counted only a few times. A far more abundant clone sits one base away, making this likely a read error. V is TRBV6-4 and J is TRBJ2-5, with TRBD1 matching 9 bases. V was clipped by 5 bases and J by 11 bases; unmatched bases: 18. The CDR3 spans 16 residues. The germline CDR1 and CDR2 sequences are MRHNA and SNTAGT. The CDR3 bases are TGTGCCAGCAGTCAATCCCGACAGGGGGACTACAATGAGCAGTACTTC. This sequence encodes CASSQSRQGDYNEQYF.

This clonotype is classed as hyperexpanded. The CDR3 region is CASSISNTDTQYF. Written as DNA, the CDR3 is TGTGCCAGCAGCATATCGAACACAGATACGCAGTATTTT. The chain links TRBV11-2 to TRBJ2-3; D gene uncertain. This CDR3 comprises 13 residues. V lost 5 bases and J lost 2, with 8 bases in between. Germline CDR1 and CDR2: SGHAT and FQNNGV.

This clonotype is categorized as medium-sized. The chain employs TRBV20-1 and TRBJ2-7; 14 nucleotides line up with TRBD2. Trimming removed 0 bases from V and 0 bases from J; junction bases left unmatched: 4. The CDR3 is 17 residues long. From germline, CDR1 is DFQATT and CDR2 SNEGSKA (reference sequence). CDR3: CSARDGTSGGFSYEQYF. CDR3 DNA sequence: TGCAGTGCTAGAGATGGGACTAGCGGGGGTTTCTCCTACGAGCAGTACTTC.

CDR3 loop: CSVTVPPSYNEQFF. CDR3 DNA sequence: TGCAGCGTTACGGTCCCTCCCAGCTACAATGAGCAGTTCTTC. V is TRBV29-1 and J is TRBJ2-1; no clear D gene. Trimming removed 5 bases from V and 3 bases from J, with 14 bases in between. CDR1 is SQVTM, CDR2 ANQGSEA, per germline. The CDR3 consists of 14 residues.

In its sample, this clonotype is hyperexpanded. This sequence joins TRBV28 and TRBJ2-1; 9 nucleotides align to TRBD2. CDR3 length: 14 amino acids. The ends lost 7 bases at V and 7 bases at J; junction bases unmatched: 8. The germline CDR1 and CDR2 sequences are MDHEN and SYDVKM. The CDR3, as DNA: TGTGCCAGCATGGCGGGAGGGGAGGTGAATGAGCAGTTCTTC. This encodes CASMAGGEVNEQFF. Complete variable domain (other parts from reference TRBV28 and TRBJ2-1): DVKVTQSSRYLVKRTGEKVFLECVQDMDHENMFWYRQDPGLGLRLIYFSYDVKMKEKGDIPEGYSVSREKKERFSLILESASTNQTSMYLCASMAGGEVNEQFFGPGTRLTVL.

By share of the sample, this clonotype is large. This chain links TRBV3-1 with TRBJ1-1; D is unresolved. Germline lookup yields CDR1 LGHDT and CDR2 YNNKEL (reference sequence). The CDR3 covers 17 residues. V was cut by 0 bases and J by 0 bases, with 14 bases left in between. Here the CDR3 DNA reads TGTGCCAGCAGCCAAGATATTGGGGAGACCATGAACACTGAAGCTTTCTTT. This sequence encodes CASSQDIGETMNTEAFF.

In this sample, this clonotype is large. The chain couples TRBV20-1 to TRBJ2-7, with D perhaps matching TRBD1 (5 bases). The CDR3 contains 14 residues. V was clipped by 5 bases and J by 4 bases, with 18 bases between them. The V gene's germline CDR1 is DFQATT and CDR2 SNEGSKA (reference sequence). The CDR3 loop reads CSAGEIGATYEQYF. CDR3 in DNA: TGCAGTGCTGGCGAGATAGGGGCTACTTACGAGCAGTACTTC.

This clonotype is large (0.1 to 1%) by share. This chain uses TRBV11-2 with TRBJ2-2; D gene unclear. V shed 2 bases and J shed 1 base, with 5 bases lying between them. The germline CDR1 and CDR2 sequences are SGHAT and FQNNGV. This CDR3 has 14 residues. Here the CDR3 reads CASSLMRNTGELFF. CDR3 DNA: TGTGCCAGCAGCTTAATGAGGAACACCGGGGAGCTGTTTTTT.

Sample share makes this clonotype large. J is TRBJ1-1 and V is TRBV19, with TRBD1 identical over 10 bases. The CDR3 loop spans 15 amino acids. CDR1 LNHDA and CDR2 SQIVND come from the germline V gene (reference sequence). The junction had 4 bases not matched to a gene; V was cut back by 3 bases and J by 3 bases. CDR3 DNA sequence: TGTGCCAGTAGTATCCGACAGGGGGCTGACACTGAAGCTTTCTTT. Translation gives CASSIRQGADTEAFF.

This clonotype ranks as medium-sized. This rearrangement joins TRBV28 to TRBJ1-6, with 7 bases aligning to TRBD1. CDR3 size: 14 residues. Germline V CDR1 and CDR2: MDHEN, SYDVKM. V lost 3 bases, J lost 15 bases, and 11 bases stayed unmatched. The CDR3 nucleotides read TGTGCCAGCAGTTTTGACAGGGAGAGCTCTCTCCTCCACTTT. Its translation: CASSFDRESSLLHF.

By its share, this clonotype is hyperexpanded (1% or more). J is TRBJ2-1 and V is TRBV6-4; 9 bases align to TRBD1. This CDR3 is 16 amino acids long. Germline lookup yields CDR1 MRHNA and CDR2 SNTAGT. With V trimmed by 5 bases and J by 3 bases, 8 bases remained unmatched. The CDR3 reads CASSQSRQGDYNEQFF. The CDR3 bases are TGTGCCAGCAGTCAATCCCGACAGGGGGACTACAATGAGCAGTTCTTC.

Within the sample, this clonotype is medium-sized. At one end the junction does not follow the germline gene, possibly because of a read error. The V gene is TRBV3-1, the J gene TRBJ1-1; D call uncertain. CDR3 length: 17 amino acids. Germline CDR1 and CDR2: LGHDT and YNNKEL (reference sequence). In DNA form, the CDR3 reads TGTGGCAGCAGCCAAGATATTGGGGAGACCATGAACACTGAAGCTTTCTTT. Protein sequence: CGSSQDIGETMNTEAFF.

Judged by abundance, this clonotype is large. V and J are TRBV18 and TRBJ2-3, with 8 bases lining up with TRBD1. Germline trimming cut 6 bases from V and 0 bases from J; bases unmatched to any gene: 2. CDR1 KGHSH and CDR2 LQKENI come from the germline V gene. There are 14 residues in the CDR3. Here the CDR3 DNA reads TGTGCCAGCTCCGGACAGGGCAGCACAGATACGCAGTATTTT. Translating gives CASSGQGSTDTQYF.

This clonotype is labeled large. The chain links TRBV19 to TRBJ2-7; weak D call: TRBD1 (6 bases). Germline-derived CDR1 and CDR2 are LNHDA and SQIVND (reference sequence). V lost 2 bases and J lost 4, with 9 bases in between. This CDR3 has 13 amino acids. The CDR3 DNA reads as TGTGCCAGTAGTATAACAACAGGGTACGAGCAGTACTTC. Translating it yields CASSITTGYEQYF.

This clonotype counts as large. V gene TRBV28 combines with J gene TRBJ2-5, with 11 bases fitting TRBD2. Trimming removed 7 bases from V and 4 bases from J; junction bases left unmatched: 8. The CDR3 has 15 amino acids. Germline CDR1 MDHEN, CDR2 SYDVKM. CDR3 nucleotide sequence: TGTGCCAGCACCCTACTAGCGGGGGTAGGAGAGACCCAGTACTTC. This codes for CASTLLAGVGETQYF. The variable domain in full, with the rest retrieved from reference TRBV28 and TRBJ2-5, is DVKVTQSSRYLVKRTGEKVFLECVQDMDHENMFWYRQDPGLGLRLIYFSYDVKMKEKGDIPEGYSVSREKKERFSLILESASTNQTSMYLCASTLLAGVGETQYFGPGTRLLVL.

By proportion, this clonotype is large. The chain carries TRBV20-1 and TRBJ1-1, with 8 bases that match TRBD1. V lost 6 bases, J lost 3 bases, and 3 bases stayed unmatched. CDR3 length: 12 residues. CDR1 and CDR2 (germline): DFQATT, SNEGSKA (reference sequence). CDR3 DNA sequence: TGCAGTGCCAGGGGGCGCGACACTGAAGCTTTCTTT. This sequence encodes CSARGRDTEAFF.

This chain uses TRBV29-1 with TRBJ2-7; 7 bases are a match to TRBD1. Germline CDR1 is SQVTM and CDR2 is ANQGSEA. With 6 bases clipped from V and 6 bases from J, the junction kept 8 bases outside the gene matches. The CDR3 spans 12 residues. CDR3 loop: CSVNTGTAEQYF. The CDR3 nucleotides read TGCAGCGTAAATACCGGGACAGCCGAGCAGTACTTC.

By share, this clonotype ranks as medium-sized. Germline is not matched at one junction end, which may reflect a read error. The chain couples TRBV19 to TRBJ2-7; a weak D match, TRBD1 (6 bases). Germline CDR1 and CDR2: LNHDA and SQIVND (reference sequence). This CDR3 contains 13 residues. This CDR3 is CASSITTGYERYF. The CDR3 nucleotides are TGTGCCAGTAGTATAACAACAGGGTACGAGCGGTACTTC. Full variable domain (rest looked up from reference TRBV19 and TRBJ2-7): DGGITQSPKYLFRKEGQNVTLSCEQNLNHDAMYWYRQDPGQGLRLIYYSQIVNDFQKGDIAEGYSVSREKKESFPLTVTSAQKNPTAFYLCASSITTGYERYFGPGTRLTVT.

This clonotype is judged large. The rearrangement joins TRBV14 to TRBJ2-7; D ambiguous. CDR1 is SGHDN, CDR2 FVKESK, per germline. V was clipped by 0 bases and J by 1 base, with 10 bases between them. The CDR3 has 15 amino acids. The CDR3: CASSQDVHGSYEQYF. In DNA form, the CDR3 reads TGTGCCAGCAGCCAAGATGTGCACGGGTCCTACGAGCAGTACTTC.

By its share, this clonotype is large (0.1 to 1%). The CDR3 bases are TGTGCCAGCAAGAAGGCGGGAGATCCCTACGAGCAGTACTTC. It is translated as CASKKAGDPYEQYF. The J gene is TRBJ2-7, the V gene TRBV25-1; TRBD2 aligns across 7 bases. The CDR3 sequence is 14 residues long. Germline V gene sequence: CDR1 MGHDK, CDR2 SYGVNS. The V segment lost 7 bases and the J segment 2 bases; nucleotides outside the gene matches: 8.

A word on this clonotype: Germline is not matched at one junction end, which may reflect a read error. The chain employs TRBV28 and TRBJ2-5; possibly TRBD2 for D (5 bases). Germline V CDR1 and CDR2: MDHEN, SYDVKM. CDR3 size: 12 residues. The CDR3 is CGSSGPEETQYF. Here the CDR3 DNA reads TGTGGCAGCAGCGGTCCTGAAGAGACCCAGTACTTC.

In this sample, this clonotype is large. The chain joins TRBV20-1 to TRBJ2-1; perhaps TRBD2 as D (5 bases). The germline V gene encodes CDR1 DFQATT and CDR2 SNEGSKA (reference sequence). This CDR3 spans 14 amino acids. V lost 6 bases to trimming and J lost 4 bases, with 16 bases between them. The CDR3 DNA follows: TGCAGTGCCCCCTCCCTCCGGGAATACAATGAGCAGTTCTTC. This translates into CSAPSLREYNEQFF.

This clonotype is classed as large (0.1 to 1%). The V and J genes are TRBV4-2 and TRBJ2-1; the match to TRBD2 covers 8 bases. Looked up from germline, CDR1 is LGHNA and CDR2 is YNFKEQ. V lost 4 bases and J lost 8; bases outside the gene matches: 13. The CDR3 extends over 16 amino acids. The CDR3 bases are TGTGCCAGCAGCCCCAAAGCGGGGGAGCCTACCCATGAGCAGTTCTTC. Amino acids: CASSPKAGEPTHEQFF.

By sample fraction, this clonotype is hyperexpanded (1% or more). The rearrangement uses TRBV28 and TRBJ2-7; 7 bases match TRBD1. Germline CDR1 is MDHEN and CDR2 is SYDVKM. The CDR3 loop spans 15 amino acids. The V and J ends lost 4 bases and 1 base, in that order; junction bases with no gene match: 7. CDR3 DNA: TGTGCCAGCAGTTGGGACAGCGCCTCTTCCTACGAGCAGTACTTC. It is translated as CASSWDSASSYEQYF.

Details on this clonotype: The germline gene is not matched at one end of the junction; a read error may be the cause. The rearrangement uses TRBV25-1 and TRBJ2-7; a weak D match, TRBD1 (5 bases). Germline CDR1 is MGHDK and CDR2 is SYGVNS. The CDR3 is 10 residues long. Here the CDR3 reads CDSSSYEQYF. The CDR3 DNA follows: TGCGACAGCAGTTCTTACGAGCAGTACTTC.